Listed below are T cell receptor beta chains from one sample, sequenced in a study of shared clonotypes between healthy human individuals. Libraries were prepared by immunoSEQ multiplex PCR; TCRdb keeps only in-frame clonotypes and omits some of them. The table has roughly 500,000 clones, about 96% seen once. What was sequenced was naive CD4+ T cells sorted from blood. These receptors were collected from a young woman in good health. Both conserved end residues are part of each CDR3. D genes are given only for firm matches. The size entry is marked missing in some rows and otherwise reads once, few, many or a size class.

d_call,j_call,v_call,clone_size,cdr3_aa,cdr3_nt
NA,TRBJ2-6,TRBV5-1,NA,CASSLGSSGANVLTF,TGCGCCAGCAGCTTGGGGAGCTCTGGGGCCAACGTCCTGACTTTC
TRBD2,TRBJ2-7,TRBV29-1,NA,CSARTSGYEQYF,TGCAGCGCTAGGACTAGCGGATACGAGCAGTACTTC
NA,TRBJ2-3,TRBV21-1,NA,CASSIPFGTGTDTQYF,NA
NA,TRBJ2-7,TRBV6-5,NA,CASSYAAGVDYEQYF,TGTGCCAGCAGTTACGCGGCAGGGGTCGACTACGAGCAGTACTTC
NA,TRBJ2-7,TRBV11-2,NA,CASSLDLTYEQYF,TGTGCCAGCAGCTTAGATCTCACCTACGAGCAGTACTTC
TRBD1,TRBJ2-2,TRBV6-5,NA,CASSRDSRTTGELFF,TGTGCCAGCAGTCGGGACAGTCGCACCACCGGGGAGCTGTTTTTT
TRBD2,TRBJ2-2,TRBV4-2,once,CASSQDPGGRSTGELFF,TGTGCCAGCAGCCAAGATCCGGGCGGGAGGAGCACCGGGGAGCTGTTTTTT
NA,TRBJ1-1,TRBV28,NA,CASSSGQVRDTEAFF,TGTGCCAGCAGTTCAGGGCAGGTCAGGGACACTGAAGCTTTCTTT
NA,TRBJ2-7,TRBV28,NA,CASNEGSTYEQYF,TGTGCCAGCAACGAGGGTAGTACCTACGAGCAGTACTTC
NA,TRBJ2-1,TRBV9,NA,CASSVARAGRESSYNEQFF,TGTGCCAGCAGCGTAGCCCGTGCGGGAAGGGAAAGCTCCTACAATGAGCAGTTCTTC
NA,TRBJ1-2,TRBV9,NA,CASSPSLDYGYTF,TGTGCCAGCAGCCCATCGTTGGACTATGGCTACACCTTC
NA,TRBJ2-3,TRBV5-4,NA,CASSLLILAYSTDTQYF,TGTGCCAGCAGCTTGTTGATACTAGCATATAGCACAGATACGCAGTATTTT
NA,TRBJ1-3,TRBV2,once,CASSEGPTTGNTIYF,TGTGCCAGCAGTGAAGGGCCAACGACTGGAAACACCATATATTTT
TRBD2,TRBJ2-1,TRBV5-4,NA,CASSLGRSGRPYNEQFF,TGTGCCAGCAGCTTGGGGCGCTCCGGGAGGCCGTACAATGAGCAGTTCTTC
NA,TRBJ2-3,TRBV7-2,NA,CASSRRTIPTDTQYF,TGTGCCAGCAGCCGCAGGACTATCCCAACAGATACGCAGTATTTT
NA,TRBJ2-5,TRBV28,once,CASSSLLPSQETQYF,TGTGCCAGCAGTTCCCTCCTCCCTAGCCAAGAGACCCAGTACTTC
TRBD1,TRBJ2-1,TRBV28,NA,CASSFFLGQGSREQFF,TGTGCCAGCAGTTTTTTCCTGGGACAGGGGTCACGTGAGCAGTTCTTC
TRBD1,TRBJ2-5,TRBV15,NA,CATSRVVGTGLLGETQYF,TGTGCCACCAGCAGAGTTGTCGGGACAGGCCTTCTTGGGGAGACCCAGTACTTC
TRBD1,TRBJ2-2,TRBV10-2,NA,CASSESIQGANTGELFF,TGCGCCAGCAGTGAGTCGATCCAGGGGGCGAACACCGGGGAGCTGTTTTTT
NA,TRBJ2-7,TRBV2,NA,CASSDVAGAFGEQYF,TGTGCCAGCAGTGATGTCGCGGGGGCCTTTGGCGAGCAGTACTTC
NA,TRBJ2-7,TRBV2,NA,CASSEALEAVTYEQYF,TGTGCCAGCAGTGAAGCGTTAGAGGCAGTTACCTACGAGCAGTACTTC
NA,TRBJ1-1,TRBV7-9,NA,CASSLGQGRGNTEAFF,TGTGCCAGCAGCTTAGGGCAGGGACGGGGGAACACTGAAGCTTTCTTT
NA,TRBJ1-5,TRBV7-8,NA,CASSLDPTQPQHF,TGTGCCAGCAGCTTAGACCCCACCCAGCCCCAGCATTTT
NA,TRBJ1-1,TRBV28,NA,CASSFQWEANTEAFF,TGTGCCAGCAGTTTTCAGTGGGAGGCGAACACTGAAGCTTTCTTT
NA,TRBJ2-5,TRBV5-8,NA,CASSLVHHQETQYF,TGTGCCAGCAGCTTGGTACACCACCAAGAGACCCAGTACTTC
NA,TRBJ2-7,TRBV28,NA,CASSLYSSYEQYF,TGTGCCAGCAGTTTATACAGCTCCTACGAGCAGTACTTC
NA,TRBJ2-3,TRBV18,NA,CASSPASSPSTDTQYF,TGTGCCAGCTCACCCGCCAGTTCTCCTAGCACAGATACGCAGTATTTT
TRBD1,TRBJ1-1,TRBV14,NA,CASSQGETGRAFF,TGTGCCAGCAGCCAAGGGGAGACAGGGAGAGCTTTCTTT
NA,TRBJ2-7,TRBV5-8,once,CASSRGPSYEQYF,TGTGCCAGCTCGCGAGGGCCCTCCTACGAGCAGTACTTC
NA,TRBJ2-7,TRBV19,NA,CASSIRGLNYEQYF,TGTGCCAGTAGTATAAGGGGCCTCAACTACGAGCAGTACTTC
TRBD1,TRBJ2-7,TRBV5-1,NA,CASSLYGTEMSSYEQYF,TGCGCCAGCAGCTTGTACGGGACAGAGATGAGCTCCTACGAGCAGTACTTC
TRBD1,TRBJ2-5,TRBV30,NA,CAWSGTGWETQYF,TGTGCCTGGAGTGGGACAGGGTGGGAGACCCAGTACTTC
NA,TRBJ1-4,TRBV19,once,CASRPQGLTNEKLFF,TGTGCCAGTAGGCCTCAGGGGCTGACTAATGAAAAACTGTTTTTT
NA,TRBJ1-5,TRBV10-3,NA,CAISSDNQPQHF,TGTGCCATCAGTTCAGACAATCAGCCCCAGCATTTT
TRBD1,TRBJ1-3,TRBV29-1,NA,CSVEGTGTGNTIYF,TGCAGCGTTGAAGGGACAGGGACTGGAAACACCATATATTTT
NA,TRBJ1-4,TRBV6-5,once,CASTWGREEKLFF,TGTGCCAGCACCTGGGGGCGAGAAGAAAAACTGTTTTTT
TRBD1,TRBJ1-5,TRBV28,NA,CGARDRDNQPQHF,TGCGGGGCCCGGGACAGGGACAATCAGCCCCAGCATTTT
NA,TRBJ1-4,TRBV2,NA,CASSEALGASEEKLFF,TGTGCCAGCAGTGAAGCCTTAGGGGCATCGGAGGAAAAACTGTTTTTT
TRBD2,TRBJ2-7,TRBV5-6,NA,CASSLRISGNSYEQYF,TGTGCCAGCAGCTTGAGAATTAGCGGGAACTCCTACGAGCAGTACTTC
TRBD1,TRBJ2-7,TRBV6-5,NA,CASRDTGGREQYF,TGTGCCAGCAGAGATACAGGGGGCAGGGAGCAGTACTTC
NA,TRBJ2-7,TRBV27,NA,CARENSGRDEQYF,TGTGCCAGGGAGAACAGTGGAAGAGACGAGCAGTACTTC
NA,TRBJ2-7,TRBV19,NA,CACSTGGLSYEQYF,TGTGCCTGCTCGACCGGCGGGCTCTCCTACGAGCAGTACTTC